These 5 T cell receptor beta chains came from one sample sequenced in a study of T cells in Graves' hyperthyroidism and ophthalmopathy. Authors of the study amplified TCR beta CDR3 regions from RNA transcripts. The HTBI primer set drove a first-round RT-PCR of the TCR CDR3. Each CDR3 protein is one row after TCRdb ran MiXCR on the multiplex PCR reads. The sample lists nearly 600,000 distinct CDR3 sequences, about 14% occurring once. Specimen: blood. The receptor source for this set is a woman aged 25 to 45 with Graves' hyperthyroidism that later progressed to Graves' ophthalmopathy.

There are many counts of this clonotype. This sequence joins TRBV7-9 and TRBJ2-1; D not certain. This CDR3 spans 16 amino acids. Trimming took off 5 bases at V and 0 bases at J, with 14 bases between the two ends. Germline assignment: CDR1 SEHNR and CDR2 FQNEAQ (reference sequence). Here the CDR3 DNA reads TGTGCCAGCAGCCTTTCCCTCGAGAGCTCCTACAATGAGCAGTTCTTC. As protein: CASSLSLESSYNEQFF.

This clonotype has more than one count but fewer than ten. The chain combines TRBV11-3 with TRBJ2-1, with TRBD2 matching 7 bases. The CDR3 is 18 residues long. The V gene end was trimmed by 2 bases and the J gene end by 6 bases; junction bases not matched to a gene: 16. Germline lookup yields CDR1 SGHNT and CDR2 YENEEA. The CDR3 coding sequence is TGTGCCAGCAGCTTAAGGGATTCTGGGTCAACGGGAGGCAATGAGCAGTTCTTC. Translation: CASSLRDSGSTGGNEQFF.

This clonotype occurred a few times. The V call is TRBV12-3 or TRBV12-4, the J call TRBJ2-3, with 15 nucleotides matching TRBD2. There are 19 residues in the CDR3. After removal of 4 bases from V and 2 bases from J, the junction contained 10 bases not matched to a gene. DNA of the CDR3: TGTGCCAGCAGTTCGGGACTAGCGGGAGGAGGGCCAATCACAGATACGCAGTATTTT. The encoded protein is CASSSGLAGGGPITDTQYF.

This clonotype was counted at least ten times. This chain connects TRBV7-9 to TRBJ2-1, with 7 bases lining up with TRBD2. This CDR3 contains 15 residues. In germline, CDR1 is SEHNR, CDR2 FQNEAQ (reference sequence). The V segment lost 5 bases and the J segment 5 bases; nucleotides outside the gene matches: 9. In DNA form, the CDR3 reads TGTGCCAGCAGCCCAGCTACTAGCGCCAACAATGAGCAGTTCTTC. This translates into CASSPATSANNEQFF.

The rearrangement links TRBV6-1 to TRBJ2-3, with D possibly TRBD2 on 5 matching bases. Germline-derived CDR1 and CDR2 are MNHNS and SASEGT. V lost 8 bases and J 4 bases, leaving 10 bases between the germline ends. The CDR3 runs 12 residues. CDR3 in amino acids: CASHAGPDTQYF. For the CDR3, the DNA is TGTGCCAGCCACGCGGGCCCAGATACGCAGTATTTT.